The T cell receptor beta chain under discussion was sequenced for a study of T cell changes during pregnancy in multiple sclerosis. Profiling relied on immunoSEQ multiplex PCR, and the TCRdb table lists in-frame clones only, not all of them. The profile covers about 39,000 clones, with 90% to 95% appearing a single time and roughly 0.35% taken by the ten largest. This clone was detected once. This CDR3 spans 15 amino acids. Trimming removed 1 base at V and 0 bases at J, with 9 bases between. CDR1 is SNHLY and CDR2 is FYNNEI in the germline V gene. The chain links TRBV2 to TRBJ1-2; no reliable D call. Sequences were derived from CD4+ T cells from peripheral blood mononuclear cells, sampled after pregnancy. This TCR was recovered from a female donor with multiple sclerosis, enrolled in a pregnancy study. This chain's CDR3 is CASSEVRESNYGYTF. The CDR3 DNA reads as TGTGCCAGCAGTGAAGTACGGGAATCTAACTATGGCTACACCTTC.